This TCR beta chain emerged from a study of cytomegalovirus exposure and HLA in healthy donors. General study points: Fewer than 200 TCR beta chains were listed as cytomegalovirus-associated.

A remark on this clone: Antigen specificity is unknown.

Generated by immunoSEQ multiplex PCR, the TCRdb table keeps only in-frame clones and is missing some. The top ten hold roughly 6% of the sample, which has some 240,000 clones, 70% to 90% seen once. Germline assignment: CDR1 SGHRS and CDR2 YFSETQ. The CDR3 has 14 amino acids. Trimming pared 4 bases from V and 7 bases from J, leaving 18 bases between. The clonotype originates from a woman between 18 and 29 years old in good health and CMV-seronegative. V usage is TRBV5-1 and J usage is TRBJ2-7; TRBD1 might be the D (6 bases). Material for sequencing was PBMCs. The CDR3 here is CASSTGQLGWEQYF. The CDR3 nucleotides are TGCGCCAGCAGCACCGGACAGTTGGGGTGGGAGCAGTACTTC.